The clone carrying this T cell receptor beta chain turned up a few times. Its antigen is unidentified. PCR employed 60 Vbeta and 13 Jbeta primers. Clones were sequenced by immunoSEQ multiplex PCR, and TCRdb holds only the in-frame ones, with some missing. The sample consists of 150,000 to 200,000 clones, about 76% of them appearing once. This sample is part of a study of cytomegalovirus exposure and HLA in healthy donors. Study findings and constraints: After further analysis at a later stage, roughly 16,000 TCR beta sequences were associated with HLA alleles at 0.05 false discovery rate.

The sequencing sample was made of PBMCs. The sequence derives from a female donor in good health and CMV-seronegative.

The CDR3 loop reads CASSQTGTSGYEQYF. For the CDR3, the DNA is TGCGCCAGCAGCCAAACCGGGACTAGCGGCTACGAGCAGTACTTC. The chain has TRBV5-1 and TRBJ2-7, with 11 bases identical to TRBD2. J lost 3 bases, V lost 4 bases, and 6 bases had no gene match. CDR1 is SGHRS and CDR2 is YFSETQ in the germline V gene. This CDR3 spans 15 amino acids. Full variable domain (remainder filled in from reference TRBV5-1 and TRBJ2-7): KAGVTQTPRYLIKTRGQQVTLSCSPISGHRSVSWYQQTPGQGLQFLFEYFSETQRNKGNFPGRFSGRQFSNSRSEMNVSTLELGDSALYLCASSQTGTSGYEQYFGPGTRLTVT.